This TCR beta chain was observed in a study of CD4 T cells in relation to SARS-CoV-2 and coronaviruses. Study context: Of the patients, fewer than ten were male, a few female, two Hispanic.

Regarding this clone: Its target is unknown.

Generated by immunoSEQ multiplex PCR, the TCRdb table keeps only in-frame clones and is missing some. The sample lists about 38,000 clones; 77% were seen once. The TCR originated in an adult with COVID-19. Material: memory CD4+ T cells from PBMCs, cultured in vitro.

The chain's CDR3 is CASSQGGRNTGELFF. In DNA form, the CDR3 reads TGTGCCAGCAGCCAAGGTGGACGGAACACCGGGGAGCTGTTTTTT. This rearrangement joins TRBV3-1 (or the pseudogene TRBV3-2) to TRBJ2-2; D gene unclear. Germline V CDR1 and CDR2: LGHDT, YNNKEL (reference sequence). Deletions cut 1 base from V and 1 base from J, with 7 bases between. This CDR3 is built from 15 residues.